This TCR beta chain was documented in a study of blood T cell repertoires in COVID-19. For the study at large: Samples came from the United States, Italy and Spain, spanning acute and convalescent COVID-19. T cells, B-cell-depleted T cells, or PBMCs provided the cDNA or gDNA that served as material.

Per the original methods: The authors estimated nucleated cell counts from reference gene primer amplification. Measured with immunoSEQ multiplex PCR; TCRdb has only the in-frame clones, and not every one. V and J calls plus clone size are reproduced from that table; the DNA served to infer D and trimming. The table includes about 200,000 clones, 80% to 90% detected once. Germline V CDR1 and CDR2: KGHSH, LQKENI. The V end was cut by 1 base, the J end by 10 bases, with 8 bases between. The CDR3 consists of 12 residues. Sequencing was carried out using peripheral blood. This TCR derives from a man aged 50-59 years with active or convalescent COVID-19. The chain recombines TRBV18 with TRBJ2-1, with no clear D. CDR3 nucleotides: TGTGCCAGCTCACCACTATTAAGCGAGCAGTTCTTC. As protein: CASSPLLSEQFF.